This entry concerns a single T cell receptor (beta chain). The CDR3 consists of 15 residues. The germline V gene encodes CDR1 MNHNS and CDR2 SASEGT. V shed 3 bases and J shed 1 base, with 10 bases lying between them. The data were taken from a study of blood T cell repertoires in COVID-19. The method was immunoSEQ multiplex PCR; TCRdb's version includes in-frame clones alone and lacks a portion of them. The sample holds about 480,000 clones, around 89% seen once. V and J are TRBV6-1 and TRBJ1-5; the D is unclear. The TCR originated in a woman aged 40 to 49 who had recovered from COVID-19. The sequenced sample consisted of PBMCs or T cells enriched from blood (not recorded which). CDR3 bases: TGTGCCAGCAGTGAGGCGGTGTGGAGCAATCAGCCCCAGCATTTT. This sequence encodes CASSEAVWSNQPQHF.